This TCR beta chain was found in a study of T cell responses to AZD1222 COVID-19 vaccine. The CDR3 loop spans 12 amino acids. V gave up 0 bases and J gave up 5 bases, with 4 bases separating them. CDR1 is MNHEY and CDR2 is SVGEGT in the germline V gene. Study-level points and caveats: After two AZD1222 doses, spike-specific TCR breadth and depth rose versus day 0. Among the donors, most were white British and more were female, and clonal diversity was possibly underestimated.

The assay was immunoSEQ multiplex PCR, and TCRdb's table has in-frame clones only and misses some. The sample holds 90,000 to 120,000 clones; around 87% are singletons and the top ten take approximately 4.5%. On this clone: As yet, its antigen is unknown.

The rearrangement joins TRBV6-2 or TRBV6-3 to TRBJ2-5; D gene uncertain. The TCR originated in an adult in good health. The material was peripheral blood, obtained on day 0 of AZD1222 vaccination. The CDR3 nucleotides read TGTGCCAGCAGTTACTCTGGGGAGACCCAGTACTTC. The encoded protein is CASSYSGETQYF.